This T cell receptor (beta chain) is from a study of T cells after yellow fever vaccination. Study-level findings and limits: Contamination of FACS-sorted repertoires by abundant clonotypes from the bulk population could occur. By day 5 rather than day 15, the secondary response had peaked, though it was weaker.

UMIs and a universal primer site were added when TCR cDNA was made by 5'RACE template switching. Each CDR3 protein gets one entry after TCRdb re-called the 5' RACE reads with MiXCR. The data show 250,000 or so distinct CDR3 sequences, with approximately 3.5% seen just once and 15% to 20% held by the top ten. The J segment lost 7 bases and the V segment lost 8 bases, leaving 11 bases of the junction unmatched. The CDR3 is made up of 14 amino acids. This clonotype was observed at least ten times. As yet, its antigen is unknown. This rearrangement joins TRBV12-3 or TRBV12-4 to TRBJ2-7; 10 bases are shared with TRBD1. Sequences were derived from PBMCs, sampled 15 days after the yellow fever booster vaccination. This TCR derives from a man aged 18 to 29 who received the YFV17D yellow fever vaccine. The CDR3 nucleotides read TGTGCCAGCTCCACCGGGACAGGGGCTCAAGAGCAGTACTTC. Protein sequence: CASSTGTGAQEQYF.